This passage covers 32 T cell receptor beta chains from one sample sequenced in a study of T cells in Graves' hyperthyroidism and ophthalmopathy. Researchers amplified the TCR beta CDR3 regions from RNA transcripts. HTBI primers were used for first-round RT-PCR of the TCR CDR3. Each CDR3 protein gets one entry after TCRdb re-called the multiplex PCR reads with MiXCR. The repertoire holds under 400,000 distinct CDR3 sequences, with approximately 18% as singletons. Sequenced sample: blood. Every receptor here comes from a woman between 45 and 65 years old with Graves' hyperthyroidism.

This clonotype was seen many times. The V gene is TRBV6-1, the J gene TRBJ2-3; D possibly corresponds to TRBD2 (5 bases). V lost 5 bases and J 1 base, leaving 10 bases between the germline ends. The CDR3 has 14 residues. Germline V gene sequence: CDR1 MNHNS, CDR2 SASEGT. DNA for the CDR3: TGTGCCAGCAGTTACACTAGTCGCACAGATACGCAGTATTTT. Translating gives CASSYTSRTDTQYF.

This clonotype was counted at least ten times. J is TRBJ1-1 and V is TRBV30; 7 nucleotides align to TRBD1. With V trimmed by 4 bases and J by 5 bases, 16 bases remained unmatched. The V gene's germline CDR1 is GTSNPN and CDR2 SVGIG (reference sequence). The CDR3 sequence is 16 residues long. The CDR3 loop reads CAWTPVGQNRETEAFF. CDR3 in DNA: TGTGCCTGGACGCCGGTGGGACAGAACAGGGAAACTGAAGCTTTCTTT. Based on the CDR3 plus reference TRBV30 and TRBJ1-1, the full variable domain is SQTIHQWPATLVQPVGSPLSLECTVEGTSNPNLYWYRQAAGRGLQLLFYSVGIGQISSEVPQNLSASRPQDRQFILSSKKLLLSDSGFYLCAWTPVGQNRETEAFFGQGTRLTVV.

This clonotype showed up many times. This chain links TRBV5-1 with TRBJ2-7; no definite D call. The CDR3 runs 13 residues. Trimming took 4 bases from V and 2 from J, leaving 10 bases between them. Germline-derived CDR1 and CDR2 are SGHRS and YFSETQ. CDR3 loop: CASSPSSAYEQYF. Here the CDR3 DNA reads TGCGCCAGCAGCCCCTCCTCCGCCTACGAGCAGTACTTC. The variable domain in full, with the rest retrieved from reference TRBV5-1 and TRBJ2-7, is KAGVTQTPRYLIKTRGQQVTLSCSPISGHRSVSWYQQTPGQGLQFLFEYFSETQRNKGNFPGRFSGRQFSNSRSEMNVSTLELGDSALYLCASSPSSAYEQYFGPGTRLTVT.

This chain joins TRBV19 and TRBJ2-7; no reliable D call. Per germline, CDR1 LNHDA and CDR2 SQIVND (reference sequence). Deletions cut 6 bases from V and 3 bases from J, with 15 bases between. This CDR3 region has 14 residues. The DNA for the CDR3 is TGTGCCAGTAGCAACGATGTAGTAGGCTACGAGCAGTACTTC. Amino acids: CASSNDVVGYEQYF.

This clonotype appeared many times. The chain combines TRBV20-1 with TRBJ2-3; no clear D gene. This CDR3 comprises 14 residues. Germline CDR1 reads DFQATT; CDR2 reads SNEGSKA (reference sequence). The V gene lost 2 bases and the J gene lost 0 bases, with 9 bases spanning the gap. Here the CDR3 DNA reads TGCAGTGCTAGATCTGACCCGAGCACAGATACGCAGTATTTT. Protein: CSARSDPSTDTQYF.

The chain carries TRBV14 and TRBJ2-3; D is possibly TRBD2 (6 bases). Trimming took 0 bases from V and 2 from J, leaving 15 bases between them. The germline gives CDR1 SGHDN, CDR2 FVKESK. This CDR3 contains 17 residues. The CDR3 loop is CASSQEFSLAFTDTQYF. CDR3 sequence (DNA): TGTGCCAGCAGCCAAGAGTTCTCCCTAGCGTTCACAGATACGCAGTATTTT.

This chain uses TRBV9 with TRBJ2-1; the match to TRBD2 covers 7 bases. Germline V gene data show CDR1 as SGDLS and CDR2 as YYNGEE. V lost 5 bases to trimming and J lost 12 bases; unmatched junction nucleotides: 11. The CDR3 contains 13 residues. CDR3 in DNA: TGTGCCAGCAGTCAGGGACTAAGTCAAGGGCAGTTCTTC. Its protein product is CASSQGLSQGQFF.

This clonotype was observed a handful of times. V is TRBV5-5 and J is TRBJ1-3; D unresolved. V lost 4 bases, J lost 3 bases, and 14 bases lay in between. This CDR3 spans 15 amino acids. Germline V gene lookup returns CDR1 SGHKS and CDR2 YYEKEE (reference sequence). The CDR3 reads CASSPPLVYGNTIYF. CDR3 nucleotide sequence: TGTGCCAGCAGCCCGCCCTTAGTTTATGGAAACACCATATATTTT. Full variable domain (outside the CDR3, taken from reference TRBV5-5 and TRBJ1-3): DAGVTQSPTHLIKTRGQQVTLRCSPISGHKSVSWYQQVLGQGPQFIFQYYEKEERGRGNFPDRFSARQFPNYSSELNVNALLLGDSALYLCASSPPLVYGNTIYFGEGSWLTVV.

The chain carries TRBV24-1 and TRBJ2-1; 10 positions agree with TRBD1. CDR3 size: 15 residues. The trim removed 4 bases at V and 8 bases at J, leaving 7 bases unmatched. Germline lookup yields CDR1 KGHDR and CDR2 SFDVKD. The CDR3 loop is CATSDPGQGQDEQFF. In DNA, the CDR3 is TGTGCCACCAGTGACCCGGGACAGGGGCAGGATGAGCAGTTCTTC.

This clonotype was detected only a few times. The CDR3 sequence: CASSPGTGWGGYTF. The CDR3, as DNA: TGTGCCAGCAGCCCAGGAACAGGGTGGGGTGGCTACACCTTC. The rearrangement links TRBV7-9 to TRBJ1-2; possibly TRBD1 for D (6 bases). The CDR3 has 14 amino acids. Trimming removed 5 bases from V and 7 bases from J, with 17 bases in between. Germline V gene lookup returns CDR1 SEHNR and CDR2 FQNEAQ (reference sequence). Based on the CDR3 plus reference TRBV7-9 and TRBJ1-2, the full variable domain is DTGVSQNPRHKITKRGQNVTFRCDPISEHNRLYWYRQTLGQGPEFLTYFQNEAQLEKSRLLSDRFSAERPKGSFSTLEIQRTEQGDSAMYLCASSPGTGWGGYTFGSGTRLTVV.

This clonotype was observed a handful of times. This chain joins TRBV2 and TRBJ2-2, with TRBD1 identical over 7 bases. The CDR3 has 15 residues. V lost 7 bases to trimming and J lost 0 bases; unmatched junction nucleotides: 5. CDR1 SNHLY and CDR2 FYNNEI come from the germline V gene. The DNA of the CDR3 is TGTGCCAGCAATTGGGACAGCTCGAACACCGGGGAGCTGTTTTTT. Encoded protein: CASNWDSSNTGELFF.

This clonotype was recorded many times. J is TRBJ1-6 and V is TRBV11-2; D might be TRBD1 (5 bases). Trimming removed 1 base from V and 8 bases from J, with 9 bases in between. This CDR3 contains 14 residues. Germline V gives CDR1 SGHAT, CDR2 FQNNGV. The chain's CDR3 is CASSLVRGDSPLHF. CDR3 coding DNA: TGTGCCAGCAGCTTAGTTCGGGGGGATTCACCCCTCCACTTT.

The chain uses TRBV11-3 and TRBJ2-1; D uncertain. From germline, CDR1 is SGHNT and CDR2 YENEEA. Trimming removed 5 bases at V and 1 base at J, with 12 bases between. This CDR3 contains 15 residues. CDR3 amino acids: CASSPIAASYNEQFF. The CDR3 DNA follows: TGTGCCAGCAGCCCCATAGCTGCTTCCTACAATGAGCAGTTCTTC.

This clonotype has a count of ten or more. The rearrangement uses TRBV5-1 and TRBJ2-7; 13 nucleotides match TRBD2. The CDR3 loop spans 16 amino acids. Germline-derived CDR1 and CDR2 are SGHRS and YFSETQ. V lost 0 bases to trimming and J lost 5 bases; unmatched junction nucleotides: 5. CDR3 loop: CASSLALLAGGHEQYF. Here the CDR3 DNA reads TGCGCCAGCAGCTTGGCCCTACTAGCGGGAGGGCACGAGCAGTACTTC.

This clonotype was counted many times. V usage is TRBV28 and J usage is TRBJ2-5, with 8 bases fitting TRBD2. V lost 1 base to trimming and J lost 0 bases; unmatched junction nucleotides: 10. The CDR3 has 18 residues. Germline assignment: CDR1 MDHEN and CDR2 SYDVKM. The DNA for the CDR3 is TGTGCCAGCAGTTTATTGGTTCCACTAGCGGCTCACCAAGAGACCCAGTACTTC. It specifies CASSLLVPLAAHQETQYF.

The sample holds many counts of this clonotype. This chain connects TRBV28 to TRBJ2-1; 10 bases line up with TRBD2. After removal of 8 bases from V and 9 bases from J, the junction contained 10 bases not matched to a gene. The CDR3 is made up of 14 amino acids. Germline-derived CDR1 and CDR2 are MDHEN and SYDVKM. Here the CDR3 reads CASFSSGSGFEQFF. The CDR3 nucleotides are TGTGCCAGCTTCTCTAGCGGGAGTGGCTTTGAGCAGTTCTTC.

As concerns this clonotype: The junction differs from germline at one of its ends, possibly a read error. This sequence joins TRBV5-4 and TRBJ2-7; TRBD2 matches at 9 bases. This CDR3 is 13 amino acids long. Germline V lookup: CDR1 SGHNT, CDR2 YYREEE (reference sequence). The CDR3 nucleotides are TGCGCCAGCAGCAGGAGCGGGAGGCGCGAGCAGTACTTC. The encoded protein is CASSRSGRREQYF.

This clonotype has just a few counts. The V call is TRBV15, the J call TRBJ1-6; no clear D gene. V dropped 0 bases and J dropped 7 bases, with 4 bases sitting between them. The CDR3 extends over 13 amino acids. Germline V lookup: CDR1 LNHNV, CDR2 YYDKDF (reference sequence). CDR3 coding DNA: TGTGCCACCAGCAGAGACCGAAATTCACCCCTCCACTTT. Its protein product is CATSRDRNSPLHF.

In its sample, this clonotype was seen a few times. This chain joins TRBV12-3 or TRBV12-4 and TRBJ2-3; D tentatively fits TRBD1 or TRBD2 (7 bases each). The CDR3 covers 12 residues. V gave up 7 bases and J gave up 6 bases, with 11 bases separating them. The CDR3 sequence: CASNQGGDTQYF. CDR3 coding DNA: TGTGCCAGCAACCAGGGGGGGGATACGCAGTATTTT.

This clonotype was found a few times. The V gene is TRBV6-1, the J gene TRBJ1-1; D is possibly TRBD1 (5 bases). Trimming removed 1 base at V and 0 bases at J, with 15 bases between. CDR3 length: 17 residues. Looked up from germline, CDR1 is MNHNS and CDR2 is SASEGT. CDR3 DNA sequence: TGTGCCAGCAGTGAAGAAGGGGTTATAGGGATGAACACTGAAGCTTTCTTT. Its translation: CASSEEGVIGMNTEAFF.

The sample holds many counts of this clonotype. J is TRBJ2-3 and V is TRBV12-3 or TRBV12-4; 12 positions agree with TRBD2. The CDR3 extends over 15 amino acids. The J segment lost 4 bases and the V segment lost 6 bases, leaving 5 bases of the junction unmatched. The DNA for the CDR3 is TGTGCCAGCAGCGAACTAGCGGGGGGTGCAGATACGCAGTATTTT. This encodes CASSELAGGADTQYF.

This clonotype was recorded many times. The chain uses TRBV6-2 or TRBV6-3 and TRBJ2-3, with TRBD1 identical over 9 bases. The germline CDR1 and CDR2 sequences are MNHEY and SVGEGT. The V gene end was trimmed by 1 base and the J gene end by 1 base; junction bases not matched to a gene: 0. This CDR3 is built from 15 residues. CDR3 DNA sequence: TGTGCCAGCAGTTACTGGACAGGGGGCACAGATACGCAGTATTTT. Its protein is CASSYWTGGTDTQYF.

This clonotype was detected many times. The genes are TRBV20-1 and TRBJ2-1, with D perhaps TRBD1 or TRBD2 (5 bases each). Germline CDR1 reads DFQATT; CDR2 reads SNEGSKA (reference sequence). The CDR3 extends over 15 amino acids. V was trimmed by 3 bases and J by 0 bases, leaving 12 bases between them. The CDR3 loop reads CSARASGSSYNEQFF. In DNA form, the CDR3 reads TGCAGTGCTAGGGCCTCAGGGAGCTCCTACAATGAGCAGTTCTTC.

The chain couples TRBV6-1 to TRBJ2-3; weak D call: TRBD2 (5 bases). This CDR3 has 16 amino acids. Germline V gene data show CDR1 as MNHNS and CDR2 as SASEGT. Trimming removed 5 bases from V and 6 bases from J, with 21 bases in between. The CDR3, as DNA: TGTGCCAGCAGTTTGAGTAGAAGCGAGGGTTGGGATACGCAGTATTTT. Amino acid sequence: CASSLSRSEGWDTQYF.

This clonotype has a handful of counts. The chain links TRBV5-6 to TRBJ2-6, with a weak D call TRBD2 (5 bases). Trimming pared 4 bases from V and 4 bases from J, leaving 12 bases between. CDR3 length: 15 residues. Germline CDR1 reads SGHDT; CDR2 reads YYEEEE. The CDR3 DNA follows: TGTGCCAGCAGCAAGAGGGTTGAGGGGGCCAACGTCCTGACTTTC. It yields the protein CASSKRVEGANVLTF. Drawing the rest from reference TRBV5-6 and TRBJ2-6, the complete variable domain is DAGVTQSPTHLIKTRGQQVTLRCSPKSGHDTVSWYQQALGQGPQFIFQYYEEEERQRGNFPDRFSGHQFPNYSSELNVNALLLGDSALYLCASSKRVEGANVLTFGAGSRLTVL.

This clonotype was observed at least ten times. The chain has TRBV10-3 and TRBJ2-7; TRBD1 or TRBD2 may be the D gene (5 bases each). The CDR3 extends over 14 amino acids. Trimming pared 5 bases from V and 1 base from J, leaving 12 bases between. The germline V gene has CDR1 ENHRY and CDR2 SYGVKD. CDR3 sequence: CAISPGTLSYEQYF. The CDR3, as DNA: TGTGCCATCAGTCCCGGGACCTTATCCTACGAGCAGTACTTC.

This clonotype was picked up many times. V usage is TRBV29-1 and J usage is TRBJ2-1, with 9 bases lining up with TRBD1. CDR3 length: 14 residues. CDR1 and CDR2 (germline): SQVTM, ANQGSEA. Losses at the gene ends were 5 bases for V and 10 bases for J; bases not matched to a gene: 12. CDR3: CSVSPGTGNLEQFF. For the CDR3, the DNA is TGCAGCGTTAGTCCCGGGACAGGGAACTTGGAGCAGTTCTTC.

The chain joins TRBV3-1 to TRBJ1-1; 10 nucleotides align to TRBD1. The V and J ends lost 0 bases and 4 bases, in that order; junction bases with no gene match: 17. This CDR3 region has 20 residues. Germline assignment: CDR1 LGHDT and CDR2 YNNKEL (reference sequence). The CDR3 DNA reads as TGTGCCAGCAGCCAAGATTGCGTGATCAGGGACAGGGGTTTGCGCACTGAAGCTTTCTTT. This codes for CASSQDCVIRDRGLRTEAFF.

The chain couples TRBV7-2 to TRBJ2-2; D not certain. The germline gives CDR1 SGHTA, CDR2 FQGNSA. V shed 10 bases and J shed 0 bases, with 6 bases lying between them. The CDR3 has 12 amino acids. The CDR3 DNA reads TGTGCCATAGGGACGAACACCGGGGAGCTGTTTTTT. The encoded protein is CAIGTNTGELFF.

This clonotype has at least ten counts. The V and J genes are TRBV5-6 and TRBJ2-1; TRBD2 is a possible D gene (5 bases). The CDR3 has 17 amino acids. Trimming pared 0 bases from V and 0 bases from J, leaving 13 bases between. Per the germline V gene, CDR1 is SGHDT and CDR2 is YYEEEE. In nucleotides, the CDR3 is TGTGCCAGCAGCTTGGGTCTAGCACATAACTCCTACAATGAGCAGTTCTTC. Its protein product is CASSLGLAHNSYNEQFF.

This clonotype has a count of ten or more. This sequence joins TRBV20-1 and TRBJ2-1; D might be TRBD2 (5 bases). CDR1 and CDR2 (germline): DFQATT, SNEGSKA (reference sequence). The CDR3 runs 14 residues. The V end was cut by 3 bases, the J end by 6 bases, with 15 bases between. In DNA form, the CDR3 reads TGCAGTGCTAGTCTGCCTAGCTTCTTCAATGAGCAGTTCTTC. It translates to CSASLPSFFNEQFF.

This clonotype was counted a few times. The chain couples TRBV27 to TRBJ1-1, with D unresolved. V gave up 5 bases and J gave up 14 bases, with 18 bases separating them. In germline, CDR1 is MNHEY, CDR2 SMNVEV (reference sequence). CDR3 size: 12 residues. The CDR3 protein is CASSIHSGISFF. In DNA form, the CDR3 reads TGTGCCAGCAGTATCCACTCCGGGATTTCGTTCTTT.